The clone carrying this T cell receptor beta chain has more than one count but fewer than ten. Its target is unknown. This table comes from immunoSEQ multiplex PCR, and its TCRdb copy is limited to in-frame clones, with some not included. In the table there are about 150,000 clones, around 88% of which are singletons. The entry originates in a study of T cell responses to AZD1222 COVID-19 vaccine. Study outcomes and limitations: When two AZD1222 doses had been given, Spike-specific TCR breadth and depth rose.

CDR3 length: 15 residues. The V end was cut by 1 base, the J end by 6 bases, with 15 bases between. Per the germline V gene, CDR1 is SGHVS and CDR2 is FQNEAQ. This chain joins TRBV7-8 and TRBJ1-1; D not resolved. This receptor was obtained from an adult in good health. The material was peripheral blood, obtained on day 0 of AZD1222 vaccination. Written as DNA, the CDR3 is TGTGCCAGCAGCTTAGACGAGCCAAGAGGCGCTGAAGCTTTCTTT. Residues: CASSLDEPRGAEAFF.